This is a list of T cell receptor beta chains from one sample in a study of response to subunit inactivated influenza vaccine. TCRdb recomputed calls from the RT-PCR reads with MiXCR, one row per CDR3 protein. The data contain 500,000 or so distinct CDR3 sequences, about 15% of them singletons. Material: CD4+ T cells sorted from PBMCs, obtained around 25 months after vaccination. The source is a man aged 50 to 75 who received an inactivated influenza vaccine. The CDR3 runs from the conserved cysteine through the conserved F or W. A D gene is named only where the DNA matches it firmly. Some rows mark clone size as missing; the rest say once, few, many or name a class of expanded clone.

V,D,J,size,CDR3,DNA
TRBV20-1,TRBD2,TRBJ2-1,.,CSARRLAGYNEQFF,TGCAGTGCTAGAAGGCTAGCGGGATACAATGAGCAGTTCTTC
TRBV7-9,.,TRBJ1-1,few,CASSYVDANTEAFF,TGTGCCAGCAGCTACGTTGACGCTAACACTGAAGCTTTCTTT
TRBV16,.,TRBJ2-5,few,CASSQSRGLGETQYF,TGTGCCAGCAGCCAATCCCGAGGGCTCGGGGAGACCCAGTACTTC
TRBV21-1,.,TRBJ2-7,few,CASSQGPGGREQYF,TGTGCCAGCAGCCAGGGGCCAGGGGGACGCGAGCAGTACTTC
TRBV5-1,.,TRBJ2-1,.,CASSLKDGSRIDEQFF,TGCGCCAGCAGCTTGAAGGACGGATCGAGAATCGATGAGCAGTTCTTC
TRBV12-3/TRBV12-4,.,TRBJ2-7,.,CASSFWVNYEQYF,TGTGCCAGCAGTTTTTGGGTGAACTACGAGCAGTACTTC
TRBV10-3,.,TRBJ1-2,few,CAISESTANYGYTF,TGTGCCATCAGTGAGTCGACGGCTAACTATGGCTACACCTTC
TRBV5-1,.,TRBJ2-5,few,CASTPGAGAYQETQYF,TGCGCCAGCACCCCCGGTGCGGGGGCTTACCAAGAGACCCAGTACTTC
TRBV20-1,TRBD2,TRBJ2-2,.,CSARDILAGSNTGELFF,TGCAGTGCTAGAGATATACTAGCGGGCTCGAACACCGGGGAGCTGTTTTTT
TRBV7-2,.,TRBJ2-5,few,CASTEQTSQETQYF,TGTGCCAGCACCGAACAGACATCCCAAGAGACCCAGTACTTC
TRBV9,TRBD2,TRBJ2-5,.,CASSGSGGAETQYF,TGTGCCAGCAGCGGGAGCGGGGGGGCAGAGACCCAGTACTTC
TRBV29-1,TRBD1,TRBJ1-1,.,CSVRDRGAMNTEAFF,TGCAGCGTGCGGGACAGGGGGGCCATGAACACTGAAGCTTTCTTT
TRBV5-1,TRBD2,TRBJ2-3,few,CASSTRTSGDTDTQYF,TGCGCCAGCAGCACGCGGACTAGCGGCGACACAGATACGCAGTATTTT
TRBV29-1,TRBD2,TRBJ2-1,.,CSVRGGGVEQFF,TGCAGCGTTCGGGGGGGCGGGGTTGAGCAGTTCTTC
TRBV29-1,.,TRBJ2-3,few,CSVAFGGSTDTQYF,TGCAGCGTTGCTTTTGGCGGCAGCACAGATACGCAGTATTTT
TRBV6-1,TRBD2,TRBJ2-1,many,CASSPSGRALNEQFF,TGTGCCAGCAGTCCCAGCGGGAGGGCCCTCAATGAGCAGTTCTTC
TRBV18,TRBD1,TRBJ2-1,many,CASSPLQGASDEQFF,TGTGCCAGCTCACCCTTACAGGGGGCCTCGGATGAGCAGTTCTTC
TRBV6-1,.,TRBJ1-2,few,CATIGTLDNYGYTF,TGTGCCACCATAGGGACTCTGGACAACTATGGCTACACCTTC